The next 15 T cell receptor beta chains were all read from a single sample in a study of CD8+ T cells in alopecia areata. Sequencing used cDNA as its template, made by extracting RNA and reverse transcribing it. Here immunoSEQ multiplex PCR was the method, and the copy in TCRdb shows in-frame clones only, minus some. The data contain some 200,000 clones, more than 50% of them singletons. The sequenced material came from CD8+ T cells sorted from blood. The receptors were sampled from a human donor in good health.

V is TRBV5-1 and J is TRBJ1-2, with D uncertain. The CDR3 has 13 amino acids. V was shortened by 8 bases and J by 5 bases, with 16 bases between the two germline ends. Germline CDR1 SGHRS, CDR2 YFSETQ. The CDR3 region is CASHEGARYGYTF. The CDR3 nucleotides are TGCGCCAGTCATGAGGGAGCCAGGTATGGCTACACCTTC.

This clone was picked up a small number of times. The J gene is TRBJ2-5, the V gene TRBV6-6; possibly TRBD2 for D (6 bases). The length of the CDR3 is 14 residues. V lost 0 bases and J lost 4, with 9 bases in between. Germline V lookup: CDR1 MNHNY, CDR2 SVGAGI (reference sequence). The CDR3 loop reads CASSYSGGAETQYF. The CDR3 region has the DNA TGTGCCAGCAGTTACTCGGGCGGGGCAGAGACCCAGTACTTC.

The chain carries TRBV4-1 and TRBJ2-7; a weak D match, TRBD2 (7 bases). The germline V gene has CDR1 MGHRA and CDR2 YSYEKL. The CDR3 consists of 16 residues. V dropped 0 bases and J dropped 4 bases, with 16 bases sitting between them. The CDR3 DNA sequence: TGCGCCAGCAGCCAAGATCCCCAGGGGACTACTTACGAGCAGTACTTC. This sequence encodes CASSQDPQGTTYEQYF.

This rearrangement joins TRBV25-1 to TRBJ1-2; tentatively, D is TRBD1 (5 bases). Trimming took 4 bases from V and 13 from J, leaving 10 bases between them. The length of the CDR3 is 10 residues. Germline CDR1 and CDR2: MGHDK and SYGVNS. CDR3 sequence reads: CASSGRVFTF. CDR3 sequence (DNA): TGTGCCAGCAGTGGCAGGGTTTTCACCTTC.

This rearrangement joins TRBV11-1 to TRBJ2-5, with D possibly called TRBD1 or TRBD2 (5 bases each). With 5 bases removed from V and 1 base from J, the gap between germline ends came to 14 bases. Germline V gives CDR1 SGHAT, CDR2 FQDESV (reference sequence). The CDR3 totals 15 residues. This CDR3 is CASSPLSGTQETQYF. In DNA form, the CDR3 reads TGTGCCAGCAGCCCTCTCTCGGGGACCCAAGAGACCCAGTACTTC.

This chain links TRBV7-9 with TRBJ2-5; 11 bases map to TRBD2. From germline, CDR1 is SEHNR and CDR2 FQNEAQ (reference sequence). This CDR3 region has 16 residues. With 5 bases clipped from V and 2 bases from J, the junction kept 7 bases outside the gene matches. In DNA form, the CDR3 reads TGTGCCAGCAGCCTACCAGCTAGCGGGGGGCAAGAGACCCAGTACTTC. Its translation: CASSLPASGGQETQYF.

The chain is built from TRBV11-1 and TRBJ2-6, with D tentatively TRBD2 (6 bases). V shed 8 bases and J shed 0 bases, with 17 bases lying between them. The CDR3 has 17 residues. In germline, CDR1 is SGHAT, CDR2 FQDESV (reference sequence). The chain's CDR3 is CASLSEGIYSGANVLTF. The CDR3 DNA sequence: TGTGCCAGCTTATCGGAGGGTATTTACTCTGGGGCCAACGTCCTGACTTTC.

The rearrangement uses TRBV13 and TRBJ2-2; D is unclear. The CDR3 has 13 amino acids. The germline V gene encodes CDR1 PRHDT and CDR2 FYEKMQ (reference sequence). V lost 4 bases and J lost 5, with 8 bases in between. CDR3 DNA: TGTGCCAGCAGCTCACGTGGGACCGGGGAGCTGTTTTTT. It translates to CASSSRGTGELFF.

As regards this clone: The same CDR3 arises from other DNA sequences in this sample as well. This chain links TRBV29-1 with TRBJ1-2, with D tentatively TRBD1 (5 bases). This CDR3 has 12 amino acids. CDR1 SQVTM and CDR2 ANQGSEA come from the germline V gene. The ends were cut back, 6 bases at V and 4 bases at J, with 12 bases in the middle. CDR3 residues: CSVQGVGYGYTF. CDR3 in DNA: TGCAGCGTGCAGGGAGTTGGCTATGGCTACACCTTC.

The chain combines TRBV4-1 with TRBJ2-2; a weak D match, TRBD2 (5 bases). Trimming removed 2 bases at V and 5 bases at J, with 12 bases between. The CDR3 loop spans 15 amino acids. Germline CDR1 is MGHRA and CDR2 is YSYEKL. The CDR3 reads CASSQWGEGTGELFF. Written as DNA, the CDR3 is TGCGCCAGCAGCCAATGGGGAGAAGGGACCGGGGAGCTGTTTTTT.

The chain links TRBV6-6 to TRBJ2-6; TRBD2 aligns across 7 bases. Germline assignment: CDR1 MNHNY and CDR2 SVGAGI (reference sequence). The CDR3 contains 15 residues. V lost 5 bases, J lost 2 bases, and 3 bases stayed unmatched. The CDR3 protein is CASSARGAGANVLTF. CDR3 coding DNA: TGTGCCAGCAGTGCCCGGGGGGCTGGGGCCAACGTCCTGACTTTC.

This clone has at least ten counts. The chain has TRBV5-1 and TRBJ1-5; no reliable D call. The CDR3 covers 14 residues. The V end lost 0 bases, the J end lost 2 bases, and 6 bases lay between the germline ends. Per the germline V gene, CDR1 is SGHRS and CDR2 is YFSETQ. The CDR3 loop is CASSLVGGNQPQHF. DNA of the CDR3: TGCGCCAGCAGCTTGGTTGGGGGCAATCAGCCCCAGCATTTT. Combining the CDR3 with reference TRBV5-1 and TRBJ1-5 gives the whole variable domain KAGVTQTPRYLIKTRGQQVTLSCSPISGHRSVSWYQQTPGQGLQFLFEYFSETQRNKGNFPGRFSGRQFSNSRSEMNVSTLELGDSALYLCASSLVGGNQPQHFGDGTRLSIL.

The chain joins TRBV5-1 to TRBJ2-7; 8 bases line up with TRBD2. Germline V CDR1 and CDR2: SGHRS, YFSETQ. This CDR3 is built from 14 residues. The junction had 7 bases not matched to a gene; V was cut back by 4 bases and J by 4 bases. CDR3 region: CASSTGRGGYEQYF. The CDR3, as DNA: TGCGCCAGCAGCACCGGGAGGGGAGGGTACGAGCAGTACTTC.

This clone occurred a few times. V and J are TRBV29-1 and TRBJ2-1, with unresolved D. Trimming removed 0 bases at V and 0 bases at J, with 6 bases between. The CDR3 has 14 amino acids. Germline CDR1 is SQVTM and CDR2 is ANQGSEA. In DNA form, the CDR3 reads TGCAGCGTTGAAGATAAGAGCTCCTACAATGAGCAGTTCTTC. Residues: CSVEDKSSYNEQFF.

This clone was seen a few times. This chain connects TRBV19 to TRBJ1-2; D possibly corresponds to TRBD1 (5 bases). CDR1 LNHDA and CDR2 SQIVND come from the germline V gene (reference sequence). V gave up 7 bases and J gave up 2 bases, with 14 bases separating them. The CDR3 contains 14 residues. This CDR3 reads CASKPGRTNYGYTF. DNA of the CDR3: TGTGCCAGTAAACCGGGACGTACGAACTATGGCTACACCTTC.